This T cell receptor beta chain was recovered during a study of CD8 T cells in Susac syndrome. Looked up from germline, CDR1 is MGHRA and CDR2 is YSYEKL. Losses at the gene ends were 4 bases for V and 0 bases for J; bases not matched to a gene: 12. The length of the CDR3 is 19 residues. Random hexamers primed reverse transcription of about 0.5 to 1 ug RNA. An immunoSEQ multiplex PCR generated amplified TCR beta CDR3 products spanning 54 Vbeta and 13 Jbeta. Each CDR3 protein is one row after TCRdb ran MiXCR on the immunoSEQ multiplex PCR reads. The table has about 140,000 distinct CDR3 sequences, 95% seen once.

The sequence came from a human donor with Susac syndrome. The rearrangement joins TRBV4-1 to TRBJ2-3, with TRBD2 matching 11 bases. The sequenced sample consisted of CD4+ T cells from PBMCs. The CDR3 protein is CASSPLGASGGISTDTQYF. The CDR3 DNA reads as TGCGCCAGCAGCCCCCTTGGGGCTAGCGGGGGGATAAGCACAGATACGCAGTATTTT.